This passage covers 26 T cell receptor beta chains from one sample sequenced in a study of T cells after yellow fever vaccination. MiXCR, applied by TCRdb to the 5' RACE reads, yields one record per CDR3 protein. The sample has around 330,000 distinct CDR3 sequences, about 3.5% seen once. This sample comprised PBMCs, obtained on the day of the yellow fever booster vaccination. Receptor source: a man between 18 and 29 years old who received the YFV17D yellow fever vaccine.

This clonotype was observed a few times. The chain couples TRBV27 to TRBJ2-3, with TRBD2 matching 11 bases. The ends lost 5 bases at V and 1 base at J; junction bases unmatched: 11. The CDR3 loop spans 18 amino acids. Germline V gives CDR1 MNHEY, CDR2 SMNVEV (reference sequence). The CDR3 DNA is TGTGCCAGCAGTCCCCTAGCGGGGGGCGATCCGGGCACAGATACGCAGTATTTT. It specifies CASSPLAGGDPGTDTQYF.

The V gene is TRBV15, the J gene TRBJ2-1, with TRBD2 as a possible D gene (6 bases). With 8 bases removed from V and 2 bases from J, the gap between germline ends came to 16 bases. This CDR3 spans 15 amino acids. CDR1 and CDR2 (germline): LNHNV, YYDKDF (reference sequence). CDR3 sequence (DNA): TGTGCCACCGCTCCCCGGGGGTATCCCTACAATGAGCAGTTCTTC. Its translation: CATAPRGYPYNEQFF.

This clonotype was counted many times. The chain links TRBV5-1 to TRBJ2-1; 7 bases fit TRBD2. Trimming removed 3 bases from V and 4 bases from J; junction bases left unmatched: 10. Germline V gene data show CDR1 as SGHRS and CDR2 as YFSETQ. The CDR3 spans 16 residues. Here the CDR3 reads CASSSSPGRGYNEQFF. In DNA form, the CDR3 reads TGCGCCAGCAGCTCGTCCCCGGGGAGGGGTTACAATGAGCAGTTCTTC.

This clonotype was observed many times. The chain joins TRBV5-1 to TRBJ1-1; D is unresolved. Deletions cut 0 bases from V and 7 bases from J, with 16 bases between. The CDR3 is 15 residues long. CDR1 SGHRS and CDR2 YFSETQ come from the germline V gene. Written as DNA, the CDR3 is TGCGCCAGCAGCTTGGAGAGTGGGTGGGCGAATGAAGCTTTCTTT. Encoded protein: CASSLESGWANEAFF.

This clonotype has only a few counts. The chain couples TRBV15 to TRBJ2-5, with 8 positions matching TRBD2. V lost 0 bases and J lost 4; bases outside the gene matches: 4. The CDR3 is 15 amino acids. The germline gives CDR1 LNHNV, CDR2 YYDKDF (reference sequence). CDR3 sequence: CATSREGLGGETQYF. The CDR3 DNA is TGTGCCACCAGCAGAGAGGGACTAGGGGGAGAGACCCAGTACTTC.

This clonotype has just a few counts. The chain carries TRBV28 and TRBJ1-1; the D is unclear. V gave up 2 bases and J gave up 8 bases, with 9 bases separating them. CDR1 and CDR2 (germline): MDHEN, SYDVKM. CDR3 length: 12 amino acids. The CDR3 reads CASSLVRGEAFF. In nucleotides, the CDR3 is TGTGCCAGCAGTTTAGTTCGTGGAGAAGCTTTCTTT.

This clonotype showed up just a few times. The chain joins TRBV5-1 to TRBJ2-1; TRBD1 is a possible D gene (5 bases). V was trimmed by 2 bases and J by 8 bases, leaving 17 bases between them. This CDR3 region has 15 residues. Germline V gene sequence: CDR1 SGHRS, CDR2 YFSETQ. DNA of the CDR3: TGCGCCAGCAGCTTAGGCAGGCCGCAGGGTCATGAGCAGTTCTTC. Its translation: CASSLGRPQGHEQFF.

This clonotype was seen ten or more times. J is TRBJ2-5 and V is TRBV5-1; TRBD2 agrees at 13 bases. J was trimmed by 5 bases and V by 3 bases; bases with no gene match: 10. The CDR3 runs 17 residues. Germline V lookup: CDR1 SGHRS, CDR2 YFSETQ. This chain's CDR3 is CASSSRTSGGVSETQYF. CDR3 DNA sequence: TGCGCCAGCAGCTCCAGGACTAGCGGGGGAGTAAGCGAGACCCAGTACTTC.

The chain couples TRBV6-5 to TRBJ1-1; D is uncertain. This CDR3 comprises 13 residues. Trimming pared 2 bases from V and 4 bases from J, leaving 8 bases between. The germline gives CDR1 MNHEY, CDR2 SVGAGI. CDR3 region: CASSYIRGTEAFF. The CDR3 nucleotides read TGTGCCAGCAGTTACATTCGGGGCACTGAAGCTTTCTTT.

At least ten counts were recorded for this clonotype. The genes are TRBV7-9 and TRBJ2-3; 7 positions agree with TRBD1. The V gene's germline CDR1 is SEHNR and CDR2 FQNEAQ (reference sequence). The CDR3 covers 12 residues. Losses at the gene ends were 6 bases for V and 10 bases for J; bases not matched to a gene: 7. The DNA of the CDR3 is TGTGCCAGCAGACCTGACAGGGCGTCGCAGTATTTT. It is translated as CASRPDRASQYF.

This chain uses TRBV28 with TRBJ1-5; 8 nucleotides line up with TRBD1. Germline loops: CDR1 MDHEN, CDR2 SYDVKM. CDR3 length: 17 amino acids. V was clipped by 1 base and J by 3 bases; unmatched bases: 8. For the CDR3, the DNA is TGTGCCAGCAGTTTATTTGAAAGCAGGGGGCTCAATCAGCCCCAGCATTTT. Its translation: CASSLFESRGLNQPQHF. Drawing the rest from reference TRBV28 and TRBJ1-5, the complete variable domain is DVKVTQSSRYLVKRTGEKVFLECVQDMDHENMFWYRQDPGLGLRLIYFSYDVKMKEKGDIPEGYSVSREKKERFSLILESASTNQTSMYLCASSLFESRGLNQPQHFGDGTRLSIL.

A few counts support this clonotype. This chain joins TRBV5-6 and TRBJ1-6; D unclear. Between the trimmed V and J ends, which lost 5 bases and 7 bases, there was a span of 7 bases. This CDR3 has 12 residues. Per the germline V gene, CDR1 is SGHDT and CDR2 is YYEEEE. CDR3 amino acids: CASSRRNSPLHF. In nucleotides, the CDR3 is TGTGCCAGCAGTCGACGAAATTCACCCCTCCACTTT. The full variable domain, with the rest looked up from reference TRBV5-6 and TRBJ1-6, is DAGVTQSPTHLIKTRGQQVTLRCSPKSGHDTVSWYQQALGQGPQFIFQYYEEEERQRGNFPDRFSGHQFPNYSSELNVNALLLGDSALYLCASSRRNSPLHFGNGTRLTVT.

In this sample, this clonotype turned up many times. This chain links TRBV7-9 with TRBJ2-3, with TRBD1 matching 12 bases. CDR1 and CDR2 (germline): SEHNR, FQNEAQ (reference sequence). The J segment lost 4 bases and the V segment lost 3 bases, leaving 5 bases of the junction unmatched. The CDR3 covers 16 residues. The DNA for the CDR3 is TGTGCCAGCAGCTTTTACGGGACAGGGGGCCCAGATACGCAGTATTTT. It is translated as CASSFYGTGGPDTQYF.

This clonotype came up many times. This chain connects TRBV19 to TRBJ1-6, with D maybe TRBD1 (6 bases). Germline CDR1 is LNHDA and CDR2 is SQIVND (reference sequence). V lost 6 bases and J 0 bases, leaving 12 bases between the germline ends. The CDR3 has 16 amino acids. The CDR3 region has the DNA TGTGCCAGTAGAGGACAGTTCGGCTCCTATAATTCACCCCTCCACTTT. This codes for CASRGQFGSYNSPLHF. Combining the CDR3 with reference TRBV19 and TRBJ1-6 gives the whole variable domain DGGITQSPKYLFRKEGQNVTLSCEQNLNHDAMYWYRQDPGQGLRLIYYSQIVNDFQKGDIAEGYSVSREKKESFPLTVTSAQKNPTAFYLCASRGQFGSYNSPLHFGNGTRLTVT.

This clonotype showed up just a few times. The CDR3 DNA sequence: TGTGCCAGCGGGTTGAGGAGCTCCTATAATTCACCCCTCCACTTT. Translating gives CASGLRSSYNSPLHF. This chain joins TRBV5-8 and TRBJ1-6; no clear D. The germline V gene encodes CDR1 SGHTS and CDR2 YDEGEE. CDR3 size: 15 residues. Trimming left V 7 bases short and J 0 bases short, with 11 bases between.

There are a few counts of this clonotype. The V gene is TRBV7-8, the J gene TRBJ2-2; 9 bases fit TRBD2. This CDR3 spans 17 amino acids. Per germline, CDR1 SGHVS and CDR2 FQNEAQ. V shed 4 bases and J 3 bases; nucleotides not matched to a gene: 9. The CDR3 DNA reads as TGTGCCAGCAGCTCAAGGGCTAGCGGGGAATACACCGGGGAGCTGTTTTTT. It codes for CASSSRASGEYTGELFF.

With respect to this clonotype: One junction end disagrees with the germline gene, perhaps due to a read error. V and J are TRBV18 and TRBJ1-1, with a weak D call TRBD1 (5 bases). The germline CDR1 and CDR2 sequences are KGHSH and LQKENI. CDR3 length equals 17 residues. The CDR3 loop reads CASSPPGGGPMNTEAYF. DNA of the CDR3: TGTGCCAGCTCACCACCGGGGGGAGGACCAATGAACACTGAAGCTTACTTT.

Note on this clonotype: A junction boundary mismatches the germline segment, possibly from a read error. The chain uses TRBV14 and TRBJ2-3; the match to TRBD2 covers 9 bases. Germline lookup yields CDR1 SGHDN and CDR2 FVKESK. There are 13 residues in the CDR3. CDR3 nucleotide sequence: TGTGCCAGCAGCCAAGGAGGAGGACTAGCGCGGCATTTT. This gives the protein CASSQGGGLARHF.

This clonotype was counted between two and nine times. This chain links TRBV7-9 with TRBJ2-4, with D possibly being TRBD1 or TRBD2 (5 bases each). The V end lost 8 bases, the J end lost 6 bases, and 20 bases lay between the germline ends. The CDR3 spans 15 residues. The germline CDR1 and CDR2 sequences are SEHNR and FQNEAQ (reference sequence). The CDR3 coding sequence is TGTGCCAGCGACAAGGGGCAGGGAGTGGGAAACATTCAGTACTTC. Translated: CASDKGQGVGNIQYF.

A remark on this clonotype: Since a much larger clone is just one base distant, this may be a read error. The J gene is TRBJ2-1, the V gene TRBV3-1, with D tentatively TRBD2 (6 bases). CDR3 length equals 16 residues. Germline V gene lookup returns CDR1 LGHDT and CDR2 YNNKEL (reference sequence). Trimming took 1 base from V and 2 from J, leaving 12 bases between them. The CDR3 nucleotides are TGTGCCAGCAGCCAAGTCGGAGCGGGCGCCTACAATGAGCAGTTCTTC. It specifies CASSQVGAGAYNEQFF.

This clonotype was seen at least ten times. The chain couples TRBV11-2 to TRBJ2-7; D gene ambiguous. The germline V and J ends were trimmed by 2 bases and 1 base, with 9 bases remaining between them. The CDR3 consists of 14 residues. In germline, CDR1 is SGHAT, CDR2 FQNNGV. The CDR3 region has the DNA TGTGCCAGCAGCTTATCGGCGGAATCCTACGAGCAGTACTTC. It encodes CASSLSAESYEQYF.

The rearrangement links TRBV7-2 to TRBJ2-3; D may match TRBD1 or TRBD2 (6 bases each). Germline V gene lookup returns CDR1 SGHTA and CDR2 FQGNSA. This CDR3 comprises 14 residues. The germline V and J ends were trimmed by 8 bases and 5 bases, with 17 bases remaining between them. The CDR3 DNA reads TGTGCCAGCGGGAGGCGAGGGGGACAAGATACGCAGTATTTT. Amino acid sequence: CASGRRGGQDTQYF.

This clonotype appeared many times. The chain couples TRBV4-2 to TRBJ2-3, with a tentative D call TRBD1 (6 bases). The length of the CDR3 is 17 residues. Trimming removed 1 base from V and 6 bases from J, with 20 bases in between. Germline assignment: CDR1 LGHNA and CDR2 YNFKEQ. CDR3 residues: CASSQGRVGAIPDTQYF. DNA of the CDR3: TGTGCCAGCAGCCAAGGAAGGGTGGGGGCGATACCCGATACGCAGTATTTT.

V usage is TRBV5-1 and J usage is TRBJ2-5; TRBD2 agrees at 8 bases. V lost 0 bases and J lost 6; bases outside the gene matches: 7. Germline CDR1 reads SGHRS; CDR2 reads YFSETQ. The CDR3 runs to 15 residues. CDR3 nucleotides: TGCGCCAGCAGCTTGGGGGGGACTAGTGAGAAGACCCAGTACTTC. Translated, it gives CASSLGGTSEKTQYF. Full variable domain (remainder filled in from reference TRBV5-1 and TRBJ2-5): KAGVTQTPRYLIKTRGQQVTLSCSPISGHRSVSWYQQTPGQGLQFLFEYFSETQRNKGNFPGRFSGRQFSNSRSEMNVSTLELGDSALYLCASSLGGTSEKTQYFGPGTRLLVL.

This clonotype showed up many times. The chain recombines TRBV11-2 with TRBJ1-5; D unclear. This CDR3 has 17 amino acids. Between the trimmed V and J ends, which lost 0 bases and 7 bases, there was a span of 19 bases. The V gene's germline CDR1 is SGHAT and CDR2 FQNNGV. The CDR3 DNA follows: TGTGCCAGCAGCTTAGACCTTATAATGTCGCCGGACCAGCCCCAGCATTTT. The encoded protein is CASSLDLIMSPDQPQHF. Drawing the rest from reference TRBV11-2 and TRBJ1-5, the complete variable domain is EAGVAQSPRYKIIEKRQSVAFWCNPISGHATLYWYQQILGQGPKLLIQFQNNGVVDDSQLPKDRFSAERLKGVDSTLKIQPAKLEDSAVYLCASSLDLIMSPDQPQHFGDGTRLSIL.

The table lists this clonotype with many counts. The rearrangement links TRBV18 to TRBJ2-5, with D unresolved. The CDR3 loop spans 15 amino acids. The germline V gene has CDR1 KGHSH and CDR2 LQKENI. V shed 0 bases and J shed 4 bases, with 12 bases lying between them. CDR3 in amino acids: CASSPPKGLGETQYF. The CDR3 nucleotides are TGTGCCAGCTCACCACCGAAGGGATTAGGAGAGACCCAGTACTTC.